The clone carrying this TCR beta chain has just a few counts. What it binds is not known. The data derive from a study of T-cell memory formation after mild COVID-19. Looking at the study overall: In these data, TCR clusters were largely donor specific.

TCRdb analysed the 5' RACE reads with MiXCR anew, one entry per CDR3 protein. This sample has about half a million distinct CDR3 sequences, with about 20% found just once. From germline, CDR1 is SGHRS and CDR2 YFSETQ. The CDR3 runs to 14 residues. V gave up 3 bases and J gave up 0 bases; unmatched junction bases: 3. Study conclusions and caveats: Day 15 to 85 contracting clones showed balanced CD4/CD8; day 15 to 37 expanders favored CD4+.

The rearrangement links TRBV5-1 to TRBJ2-7, with 7 bases identical to TRBD1. The sequence was collected from an adult woman who had mild COVID-19 (a few samples of this study predate the infection). Cell type and time point are not known. Input material: PBMCs or a T cell subset sorted from them (not recorded which). This CDR3 reads CASSSTGHSYEQYF. CDR3 nucleotides: TGCGCCAGCAGCTCGACAGGGCACTCCTACGAGCAGTACTTC.